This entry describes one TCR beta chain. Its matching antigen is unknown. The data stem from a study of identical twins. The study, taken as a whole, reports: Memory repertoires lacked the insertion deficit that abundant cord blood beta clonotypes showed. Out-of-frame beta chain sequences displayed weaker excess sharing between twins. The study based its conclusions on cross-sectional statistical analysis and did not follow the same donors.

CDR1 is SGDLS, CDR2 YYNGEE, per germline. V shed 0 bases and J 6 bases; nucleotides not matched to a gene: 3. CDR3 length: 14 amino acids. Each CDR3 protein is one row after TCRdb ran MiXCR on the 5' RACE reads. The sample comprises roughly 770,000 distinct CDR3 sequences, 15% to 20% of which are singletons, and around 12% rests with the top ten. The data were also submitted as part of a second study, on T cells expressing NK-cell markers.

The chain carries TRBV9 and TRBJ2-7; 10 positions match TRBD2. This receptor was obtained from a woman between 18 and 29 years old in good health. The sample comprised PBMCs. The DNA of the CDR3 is TGTGCCAGCAGCGTAGCAGCGGGAGGGATCGAGCAGTACTTC. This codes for CASSVAAGGIEQYF.